What follows describes a single T cell receptor beta chain. The authors' processing: Estimates of nucleated cell counts were drawn from the amplification of reference gene primers. Profiling relied on immunoSEQ multiplex PCR, and the TCRdb table lists in-frame clones only, not all of them. The DNA gave D and trimming, while V, J and clone size come from that table. This sample carries some 250,000 clones, less than 90% of them seen once, and the ten largest clones take around 4%. These data originate in a study of blood T cell repertoires in COVID-19. This CDR3 is built from 16 residues. Trimming cost V 6 bases and J 4 bases; bases outside gene matches: 9. The germline gives CDR1 SGHVS, CDR2 FNYEAQ.

This chain connects TRBV7-6 to TRBJ2-1; TRBD2 agrees at 10 bases. The sequence came from a man aged 55 to 69 with acute or convalescent COVID-19. Sequencing was carried out using peripheral blood. The CDR3 here is CASSPTSSGSYNEQFF. CDR3 nucleotides: TGTGCCAGCAGTCCAACCTCTAGCGGGAGTTACAATGAGCAGTTCTTC.